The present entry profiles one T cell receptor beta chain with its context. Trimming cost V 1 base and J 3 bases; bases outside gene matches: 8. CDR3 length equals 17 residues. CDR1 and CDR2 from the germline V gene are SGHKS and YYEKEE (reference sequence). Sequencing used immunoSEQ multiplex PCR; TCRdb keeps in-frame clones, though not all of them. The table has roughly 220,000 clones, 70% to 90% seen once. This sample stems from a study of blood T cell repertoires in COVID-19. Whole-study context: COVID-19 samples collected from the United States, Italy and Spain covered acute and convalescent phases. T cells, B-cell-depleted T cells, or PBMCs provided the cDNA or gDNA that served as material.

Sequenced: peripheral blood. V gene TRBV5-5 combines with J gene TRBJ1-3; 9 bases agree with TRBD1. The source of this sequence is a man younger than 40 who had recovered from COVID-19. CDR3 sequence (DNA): TGTGCCAGCAGCTTGTCCCTGGGACAGGGCTTTGGAAACACCATATATTTT. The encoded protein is CASSLSLGQGFGNTIYF.